This T cell receptor beta chain originates from a study of Ad26.COV2.S vaccination and SARS-CoV-2 variants. Turning to the study itself: Enrollment placed the donor in the COV1001 Ad26.COV2.S trial arm. Notes on the study in general: Non-spike TCR breadth showed similarity between vaccine and placebo recipients.

Trimming stripped 3 bases from V and 3 bases from J, with 9 bases between. The CDR3 is 13 amino acids. Per germline, CDR1 MNHEY and CDR2 SMNVEV (reference sequence). The table came from immunoSEQ multiplex PCR; TCRdb's copy has only in-frame clones and leaves some out. The sample consists of about 370,000 clones, about 89% of them appearing once. Note on this clone: What it recognizes is unknown.

Documented treatment: roughly 20 received Ad26.COV2.S at low or high dose, single or two shots; about five received placebo; per-sample allocation not given. Samples came from day 63 after the first vaccine or placebo injection. Based in Boston, the donor was an adult of 18-55 years. This receptor was identified in a person between 18 and 65 years old who received the Ad26.COV2.S COVID-19 vaccine or a placebo. The specimen comprised peripheral blood, sampled in a trial of Ad26.COV2.S vaccine versus placebo. The chain employs TRBV27 and TRBJ2-7; tentative D call: TRBD2 (6 bases). This CDR3 is CASSFGGNYEQYF. The CDR3 DNA reads as TGTGCCAGCAGTTTCGGGGGAAACTACGAGCAGTACTTC.